This T cell receptor beta chain is drawn from a study of cytomegalovirus exposure and HLA in healthy donors. The primer mix had 60 Vbeta and 13 Jbeta primers. The method was immunoSEQ multiplex PCR; TCRdb's version includes in-frame clones alone and lacks a portion of them. The data contain around 140,000 clones, over 60% of them singletons. Germline lookup yields CDR1 SGHRS and CDR2 YFSETQ. After removal of 4 bases from V and 0 bases from J, the junction contained 4 bases not matched to a gene. The CDR3 sequence is 15 residues long. Findings and caveats of the study: TCR beta chain V- and J-gene trimming was linked, in a later analysis, to a missense variant in DCLRE1C. The productive fraction for most TCR beta V segments was about 90% or about 30% in an earlier analysis.

On this clone itself: Antigen specificity is unknown.

The sequence came from a male donor in good health and CMV-seropositive. The J gene is TRBJ1-3, the V gene TRBV5-1, with TRBD1 matching 7 bases. The sequenced sample was PBMCs. This CDR3 is CASSGGTVSGNTIYF. Written as DNA, the CDR3 is TGCGCCAGCAGCGGGGGGACAGTCTCTGGAAACACCATATATTTT.